This T cell receptor beta chain was sequenced in a study of T-cell reconstitution after alpha-beta-depleted transplantation in children. This clonotype was observed at least ten times. The antigen is undetermined. The CDR3 is 16 residues long. V was pared by 6 bases and J by 5 bases, with 11 bases of the junction left unmatched. Whole-study results and caveats: By about two months after transplant, alpha-beta T cells reportedly arose from several hundred graft clones that had expanded. The study traced high day-60 TCRbeta diversity in some patients to surviving recipient T cells and thymic progenitors. When one year had passed after transplant, most T-cell counts and diversity came from newly produced T cells.

Library preparation (for TCRbeta) was performed with unique molecular identifiers. TCRdb re-analysed the PCR reads in MiXCR, keeping a single row per CDR3 protein. The sample records around 250,000 distinct CDR3 sequences, about 25% being singletons. The clonotype comes from a girl aged 2 to 10 with Fanconi anemia, due to receive a stem cell transplant. This chain links TRBV12-3 or TRBV12-4 with TRBJ2-3; TRBD2 matches at 10 bases. Sequencing used PBMCs, obtained before TCRalphabeta/CD19-depleted stem cell transplant. CDR3 coding DNA: TGTGCCAGCAGCCTCAGCGGGGGGGCCGGTGGAGATACGCAGTATTTT. Its translation: CASSLSGGAGGDTQYF.